These T cell receptor beta chains were read from a single sample in a study of T-cell memory formation after mild COVID-19. TCRdb re-derived calls from the 5' RACE reads in MiXCR, one entry per CDR3 protein. Among 200,000 or so distinct CDR3 sequences listed, around 9.5% were seen once. The sequenced sample consisted of PBMCs or a T cell subset sorted from them (not recorded which). These receptors all stem from a man between 18 and 29 years old who had mild COVID-19 (a few samples of this study predate the infection). Cell type and time point are not known. CDR3s include the opening cysteine and the closing phenylalanine or tryptophan. Each record gives: J gene, D gene, clone size, V gene, CDR3 protein, CDR3 DNA. D genes are given only for firm matches. Not every row has a clone size; where given, it reads once, few, many or a size class.

j_gene: TRBJ1-2; d_gene: NA; abundance: many; v_gene: TRBV12-3/TRBV12-4; CDR3aa: CASSYTSGMGYTF; CDR3nt: TGTGCCAGCAGCTATACCTCAGGGATGGGCTACACCTTC
j_gene: TRBJ1-5; d_gene: NA; abundance: few; v_gene: TRBV5-1; CDR3aa: CASSLGADLQPQHF; CDR3nt: TGCGCCAGCAGCTTGGGGGCAGATTTGCAGCCCCAGCATTTT
j_gene: TRBJ2-7; d_gene: NA; abundance: few; v_gene: TRBV6-2/TRBV6-3; CDR3aa: CASSYPLREQYF; CDR3nt: TGTGCCAGCAGTTACCCACTGAGGGAGCAGTACTTC
j_gene: TRBJ1-1; d_gene: NA; abundance: many; v_gene: TRBV27; CDR3aa: CASSLYSDGNTEAFF; CDR3nt: TGTGCCAGCAGTTTATACTCGGATGGGAACACTGAAGCTTTCTTT
j_gene: TRBJ1-4; d_gene: NA; abundance: few; v_gene: TRBV4-1; CDR3aa: CASSRGRARDNEKLFF; CDR3nt: TGCGCCAGCAGCCGGGGGCGGGCGCGGGATAATGAAAAACTGTTTTTT
j_gene: TRBJ1-4; d_gene: NA; abundance: few; v_gene: TRBV20-1; CDR3aa: CSVPGDNEKLFF; CDR3nt: TGCAGTGTGCCAGGGGATAATGAAAAACTGTTTTTT
j_gene: TRBJ1-1; d_gene: NA; abundance: NA; v_gene: TRBV6-2/TRBV6-3; CDR3aa: CASSTDTPRTEAFF; CDR3nt: TGTGCCAGCAGTACCGACACCCCGAGGACTGAAGCTTTCTTT
j_gene: TRBJ2-5; d_gene: NA; abundance: NA; v_gene: TRBV7-2; CDR3aa: CASSLTREQETQYF; CDR3nt: TGTGCCAGCAGCTTAACCAGGGAACAAGAGACCCAGTACTTC
j_gene: TRBJ2-5; d_gene: TRBD2; abundance: few; v_gene: TRBV4-2; CDR3aa: CASSQGTSGVQETQYF; CDR3nt: TGTGCCAGCAGCCAAGGTACTAGCGGGGTCCAAGAGACCCAGTACTTC
j_gene: TRBJ2-5; d_gene: NA; abundance: NA; v_gene: TRBV20-1; CDR3aa: CSASDRNQETQYF; CDR3nt: TGCAGTGCAAGCGACAGAAACCAAGAGACCCAGTACTTC
j_gene: TRBJ1-2; d_gene: NA; abundance: NA; v_gene: TRBV5-5; CDR3aa: CASSLDLQGYYGYTF; CDR3nt: TGTGCCAGCAGCTTGGACCTACAGGGTTACTATGGCTACACCTTC
j_gene: TRBJ1-5; d_gene: TRBD1; abundance: NA; v_gene: TRBV6-1; CDR3aa: CASSRDRGFQPQHF; CDR3nt: TGTGCCAGCAGTCGGGACAGGGGGTTTCAGCCCCAGCATTTT
j_gene: TRBJ2-7; d_gene: NA; abundance: NA; v_gene: TRBV9; CDR3aa: CASSVEAGSTPEQYF; CDR3nt: TGTGCCAGCAGCGTAGAAGCAGGGTCCACACCCGAGCAGTACTTC
j_gene: TRBJ2-6; d_gene: NA; abundance: NA; v_gene: TRBV7-3; CDR3aa: CATRRNSGANVLTF; CDR3nt: TGTGCCACCAGGCGGAACTCTGGGGCCAACGTCCTGACTTTC
j_gene: TRBJ2-5; d_gene: TRBD2; abundance: NA; v_gene: TRBV7-9; CDR3aa: CASRQASGGPFETQYF; CDR3nt: TGTGCCAGCAGGCAAGCTAGCGGGGGGCCCTTTGAGACCCAGTACTTC
j_gene: TRBJ2-3; d_gene: NA; abundance: NA; v_gene: TRBV18; CDR3aa: CASSPPSSTDTQYF; CDR3nt: TGTGCCAGCTCACCCCCTTCTAGCACAGATACGCAGTATTTT
j_gene: TRBJ2-5; d_gene: NA; abundance: few; v_gene: TRBV12-3/TRBV12-4; CDR3aa: CASSFWADQETQYF; CDR3nt: TGTGCCAGCAGTTTCTGGGCAGATCAAGAGACCCAGTACTTC
j_gene: TRBJ1-2; d_gene: NA; abundance: few; v_gene: TRBV7-2; CDR3aa: CASSFNRANYGYTF; CDR3nt: TGTGCCAGCAGCTTTAACAGAGCTAACTATGGCTACACCTTC
j_gene: TRBJ1-1; d_gene: NA; abundance: medium-sized; v_gene: TRBV20-1; CDR3aa: CSAGRGDTEAFF; CDR3nt: TGCAGTGCTGGCCGCGGGGACACTGAAGCTTTCTTT
j_gene: TRBJ2-1; d_gene: NA; abundance: NA; v_gene: TRBV10-3; CDR3aa: CAISRGASFLEQFF; CDR3nt: TGTGCCATCAGTCGAGGGGCCAGTTTCTTGGAGCAGTTCTTC
j_gene: TRBJ2-1; d_gene: NA; abundance: few; v_gene: TRBV13; CDR3aa: CASSLGQGRNNEQFF; CDR3nt: TGTGCCAGCAGCTTAGGGCAGGGGCGGAACAATGAGCAGTTCTTC
j_gene: TRBJ2-4; d_gene: TRBD1; abundance: many; v_gene: TRBV4-1; CDR3aa: CASSQEAGGFAKNIQYF; CDR3nt: TGCGCCAGCAGCCAAGAGGCAGGGGGCTTCGCCAAAAACATTCAGTACTTC
j_gene: TRBJ2-5; d_gene: NA; abundance: NA; v_gene: TRBV7-9; CDR3aa: CASSKAQGGSRHYQETQYF; CDR3nt: TGTGCCAGCAGCAAAGCCCAGGGTGGCTCTCGCCATTACCAAGAGACCCAGTACTTC
j_gene: TRBJ1-2; d_gene: NA; abundance: few; v_gene: TRBV28; CDR3aa: CAGGIFGGGGYTF; CDR3nt: TGTGCCGGGGGCATATTTGGGGGAGGTGGCTACACCTTC
j_gene: TRBJ1-4; d_gene: TRBD1; abundance: many; v_gene: TRBV6-5; CDR3aa: CASSSSGTGHEKLFF; CDR3nt: TGTGCCAGCAGTAGTTCCGGGACAGGGCATGAAAAACTGTTTTTT
j_gene: TRBJ2-3; d_gene: NA; abundance: few; v_gene: TRBV5-1; CDR3aa: CATANRSTDTQYF; CDR3nt: TGCGCCACGGCCAACCGGAGCACAGATACGCAGTATTTT
j_gene: TRBJ2-1; d_gene: NA; abundance: few; v_gene: TRBV7-9; CDR3aa: CASSLVRGYTYNEQFF; CDR3nt: TGTGCCAGCAGCTTAGTACGGGGGTACACCTACAATGAGCAGTTCTTC
j_gene: TRBJ2-1; d_gene: NA; abundance: few; v_gene: TRBV9; CDR3aa: CASSVEGLQAYNEQFF; CDR3nt: TGTGCCAGCAGCGTAGAGGGACTCCAGGCCTACAATGAGCAGTTCTTC
j_gene: TRBJ1-4; d_gene: NA; abundance: NA; v_gene: TRBV4-3; CDR3aa: CASSQRRDFGPEKLFF; CDR3nt: TGCGCCAGCAGCCAAAGAAGGGACTTCGGGCCTGAAAAACTGTTTTTT
j_gene: TRBJ2-1; d_gene: NA; abundance: NA; v_gene: TRBV4-1; CDR3aa: CASSQTGVEQFF; CDR3nt: TGCGCCAGCAGCCAGACAGGAGTTGAGCAGTTCTTC
j_gene: TRBJ2-5; d_gene: NA; abundance: many; v_gene: TRBV12-3/TRBV12-4; CDR3aa: CASSPQGWGETQYF; CDR3nt: TGTGCCAGCAGTCCACAGGGTTGGGGGGAGACCCAGTACTTC
j_gene: TRBJ2-6; d_gene: TRBD1; abundance: NA; v_gene: TRBV20-1; CDR3aa: CSAPRGPGANVLTF; CDR3nt: TGCAGTGCTCCCAGGGGGCCTGGGGCCAACGTCCTGACTTTC
j_gene: TRBJ1-2; d_gene: NA; abundance: NA; v_gene: TRBV4-1; CDR3aa: CASRKGSSDYGYTF; CDR3nt: TGCGCCAGCAGAAAGGGGAGTTCAGACTATGGCTACACCTTC
j_gene: TRBJ1-5; d_gene: NA; abundance: many; v_gene: TRBV4-1; CDR3aa: CASSPQEGLSNQPQHF; CDR3nt: TGCGCCAGCAGCCCACAAGAGGGGCTCAGCAATCAGCCCCAGCATTTT
j_gene: TRBJ2-2; d_gene: TRBD1; abundance: few; v_gene: TRBV12-3/TRBV12-4; CDR3aa: CASLGQVDTGELFF; CDR3nt: TGTGCCAGCTTGGGACAGGTTGACACCGGGGAGCTGTTTTTT
j_gene: TRBJ2-7; d_gene: TRBD1; abundance: many; v_gene: TRBV7-8; CDR3aa: CASSSLTATGGLEQYF; CDR3nt: TGTGCCAGCAGCTCGCTTACCGCGACAGGGGGCTTGGAGCAGTACTTC
j_gene: TRBJ2-2; d_gene: TRBD2; abundance: few; v_gene: TRBV7-9; CDR3aa: CASSHSGRWNTGELFF; CDR3nt: TGTGCCAGCAGCCACAGCGGGAGATGGAACACCGGGGAGCTGTTTTTT
j_gene: TRBJ1-6; d_gene: NA; abundance: NA; v_gene: TRBV7-2; CDR3aa: CASSPIGGDNSPLHF; CDR3nt: TGTGCCAGCAGCCCCATAGGGGGAGATAATTCACCCCTCCACTTT
j_gene: TRBJ1-5; d_gene: TRBD1; abundance: few; v_gene: TRBV6-8; CDR3aa: CASSPRQGARNQPQHF; CDR3nt: TGTGCCAGCAGTCCCAGGCAGGGGGCACGAAATCAGCCCCAGCATTTT
j_gene: TRBJ2-7; d_gene: TRBD1; abundance: few; v_gene: TRBV7-2; CDR3aa: CASSLVTGGSYEQYF; CDR3nt: TGTGCCAGCAGCTTAGTCACAGGGGGCTCCTACGAGCAGTACTTC
j_gene: TRBJ2-7; d_gene: NA; abundance: many; v_gene: TRBV10-3; CDR3aa: CAISGAYEQYF; CDR3nt: TGTGCCATCAGTGGTGCCTACGAGCAGTACTTC
j_gene: TRBJ2-3; d_gene: NA; abundance: many; v_gene: TRBV5-1; CDR3aa: CASSLQRTDTQYF; CDR3nt: TGCGCCAGCAGCTTGCAGAGGACAGATACGCAGTATTTT
j_gene: TRBJ2-6; d_gene: NA; abundance: NA; v_gene: TRBV12-2; CDR3aa: CASRPRGIGSGANVLTF; CDR3nt: TGTGCAAGTCGGCCTAGGGGCATCGGGTCTGGGGCCAACGTCCTGACTTTC
j_gene: TRBJ2-3; d_gene: TRBD2; abundance: many; v_gene: TRBV20-1; CDR3aa: CSASLAGGTDTQYF; CDR3nt: TGCAGTGCTAGTCTAGCGGGGGGTACAGATACGCAGTATTTT
j_gene: TRBJ1-1; d_gene: NA; abundance: NA; v_gene: TRBV6-2/TRBV6-3; CDR3aa: CASSYGGDMNTEAFF; CDR3nt: TGTGCCAGCAGTTACGGGGGGGATATGAACACTGAAGCTTTCTTT
j_gene: TRBJ1-1; d_gene: NA; abundance: NA; v_gene: TRBV5-1; CDR3aa: CASSLSGFKAEAFF; CDR3nt: TGCGCCAGCAGCTTGTCAGGGTTTAAAGCTGAAGCTTTCTTT
j_gene: TRBJ1-6; d_gene: NA; abundance: many; v_gene: TRBV12-3/TRBV12-4; CDR3aa: CASSLEQYYSPLHF; CDR3nt: TGTGCCAGCAGTTTGGAACAGTATTATTCACCCCTCCACTTT
j_gene: TRBJ1-1; d_gene: NA; abundance: NA; v_gene: TRBV20-1; CDR3aa: CSAGRAETEAFF; CDR3nt: TGCAGTGCTGGGCGGGCGGAAACCGAAGCTTTCTTT
j_gene: TRBJ1-5; d_gene: NA; abundance: NA; v_gene: TRBV25-1; CDR3aa: CASRGTENQPQHF; CDR3nt: TGTGCCAGCAGAGGCACGGAGAATCAGCCCCAGCATTTT
j_gene: TRBJ2-5; d_gene: NA; abundance: few; v_gene: TRBV20-1; CDR3aa: CSASPRAGRQETQYF; CDR3nt: TGCAGTGCCTCGCCCAGGGCCGGGCGCCAAGAGACCCAGTACTTC
j_gene: TRBJ1-1; d_gene: NA; abundance: few; v_gene: TRBV6-5; CDR3aa: CASSRGSPGTEAFF; CDR3nt: TGTGCCAGCAGTAGGGGATCCCCGGGGACTGAAGCTTTCTTT
j_gene: TRBJ2-1; d_gene: NA; abundance: few; v_gene: TRBV29-1; CDR3aa: CSVFRAVREQFF; CDR3nt: TGCAGCGTTTTCAGGGCCGTTAGGGAGCAGTTCTTC
j_gene: TRBJ2-1; d_gene: TRBD2; abundance: few; v_gene: TRBV20-1; CDR3aa: CSARGQGTSGFNEQFF; CDR3nt: TGCAGTGCTAGAGGGCAGGGGACTAGCGGATTCAATGAGCAGTTCTTC